This T cell receptor beta chain originates from a study of metastatic and nonmetastatic thyroid tumors (dated by TCRdb to about 2020). For context, the study as a whole: The researchers compared repertoires between peripheral blood samples and tumor or nodule tissue samples from patients with malignant or benign thyroid disease. The full study reports these points: In both blood and tumor samples, malignant tumors were reported to have significantly higher TCR beta diversity than benign nodules.

V is cut back by 6 bases and J by 7 bases, with 2 bases in the junction unmatched. The germline V gene (reference sequence) supplies CDR1 DFQATT and CDR2 SNEGSKA. Reading from cysteine to phenylalanine, the CDR3 counts 13 amino acids. The kept DNA is CDR3 alone, 39 bases in frame from the first base. This clone was detected ten times or more. Its antigen remains undetermined. Within one base of it there is no much larger clone, and no base qualities were kept. The library was generated by PCR. Data came from an Illumina HiSeq 4000. The TCR beta-chain CDR3 region of each patient was profiled by high-throughput sequencing. Regarding the original processing steps: Drawing on CDR3 differences between clinicopathological groups, the researchers built a classifier meant to tell apart patients with distant-metastatic papillary thyroid cancer. The Shannon index was used to assess repertoire diversity, and the Morisita-Horn index was used to assess tumor-blood repertoire similarity. TCRdb reanalyzed the raw reads on its own, using fastp at Q25 for trimming and MiXCR for clone calling, and kept in-frame beta chains. Clone size and V and J calls follow TCRdb, not the original study. Recorded for this sample are around 30,000 clones; 24% of them occurred a single time. Jointly, the top ten make up about 14% of the sample.

No treatment had been received by any patient before thyroid surgery. Patient clinical samples collected from the early 2010s to the late 2010s were retrospectively analysed using T-cell receptor beta sequencing. The sample comprised blood. Here the chain combines TRBV20-1 and TRBJ2-1; 14 nucleotides in the junction match TRBD2. This clonotype originated in a female donor with papillary thyroid cancer or a benign thyroid nodule (not recorded which). Some clones in this sample may be carry-over from other donors' samples. The CDR3 reads CSAGTSGRNEQFF. The DNA is as follows: TGCAGTGCGGGGACTAGCGGGAGAAATGAGCAGTTCTTC.